This TCR beta chain was recovered during a study of CD8 T cells in ankylosing spondylitis. Study conclusions and caveats: Clones that were linked to disease were CD8+ and were relatively rare in peripheral blood. A motif of 7 to 9 highly homologous TCR beta variants was seen as apparently characteristic of ankylosing spondylitis blood.

The V gene end was trimmed by 4 bases and the J gene end by 15 bases; junction bases not matched to a gene: 6. Germline V gene lookup returns CDR1 LGHDT and CDR2 YNNKEL (reference sequence). This CDR3 region has 12 residues. Details on this clonotype: The antigen is unknown.

Quantitative molecular-barcoded 5'-RACE generated the TCR beta libraries. MiXCR, run by TCRdb on the 5' RACE reads, gives a single entry per CDR3 protein. Of around 540,000 distinct CDR3 sequences listed, 10% to 15% are singletons. Sequenced: blood, either unsorted or a sorted T cell fraction (not recorded which). The sequence derives from a male donor with ankylosing spondylitis. The genes are TRBV3-1 and TRBJ2-3; TRBD2 agrees at 11 bases. This CDR3 reads CASSRSGLAVYF. In DNA form, the CDR3 reads TGTGCCAGCAGCCGGTCGGGACTAGCGGTCTATTTT.